The sequence of this TCR beta chain was determined in a study of OX40 agonist ivuxolimab in advanced cancers. The assay was immunoSEQ multiplex PCR, and TCRdb's table has in-frame clones only and misses some. The sample yields 65,000 to 80,000 clones, 80% to 95% seen once. The CDR3 consists of 16 residues. With 5 bases removed from V and 0 bases from J, the gap between germline ends came to 14 bases. Germline V gives CDR1 SGHTA, CDR2 FQGNSA. The material was CD4+ or CD8+ T cells sorted from blood, obtained in a trial of the OX40 agonist ivuxolimab. The chain couples TRBV7-2 to TRBJ1-3; D gene uncertain. The TCR comes from an adult with an advanced solid tumor such as melanoma, head and neck, liver or kidney cancer. The CDR3 sequence is CASSPDGYLSGNTIYF. The CDR3, as DNA: TGTGCCAGCAGCCCCGACGGGTACCTCTCTGGAAACACCATATATTTT.